The 22 T cell receptor beta chains listed next were all sequenced from one sample in a study of tumor-infiltrating lymphocytes in localized non-small cell lung cancer. The protocol was immunoSEQ multiplex PCR, while the TCRdb copy is restricted to in-frame clones and leaves out a portion. The profile covers about 7,100 clones, with around 77% appearing a single time and roughly 5.6% taken by the ten largest. Sequenced material: uninvolved lung tissue not adjacent to the tumor. The source of these receptors is a human donor with non-small cell lung cancer.

The chain is built from TRBV29-1 and TRBJ1-5, with D possibly being TRBD1 (6 bases). From germline, CDR1 is SQVTM and CDR2 ANQGSEA. The CDR3 has 12 amino acids. Trimming took off 8 bases at V and 4 bases at J, with 12 bases between the two ends. The CDR3 DNA follows: TGCAGCCAAAGGACAGTTAATCAGCCCCAGCATTTT. This translates into CSQRTVNQPQHF.

This clone came up a few times. This sequence joins TRBV30 and TRBJ2-7; 9 positions match TRBD1. The CDR3 covers 13 residues. Germline V CDR1 and CDR2: GTSNPN, SVGIG (reference sequence). With V trimmed by 5 bases and J by 2 bases, 4 bases remained unmatched. The chain's CDR3 is CAWERDRAYEQYF. The CDR3 nucleotides are TGTGCCTGGGAGAGGGACAGGGCCTACGAGCAGTACTTC.

V is TRBV7-8 and J is TRBJ1-1; D is ambiguous. The germline V gene has CDR1 SGHVS and CDR2 FQNEAQ. The V end was cut by 1 base, the J end by 1 base, with 4 bases between. The CDR3 is 13 residues long. DNA for the CDR3: TGTGCCAGCAGCTTAGTGGGGAACACTGAAGCTTTCTTT. Protein sequence: CASSLVGNTEAFF.

This clone was seen more than once but under ten times. The chain joins TRBV11-3 to TRBJ2-7; TRBD2 is a possible D gene (5 bases). The CDR3 has 13 residues. Germline V lookup: CDR1 SGHNT, CDR2 YENEEA. Deletions cut 3 bases from V and 7 bases from J, with 13 bases between. CDR3 protein: CASSFSSSTEQYF. DNA of the CDR3: TGTGCCAGCAGCTTCTCTAGCTCTACGGAGCAGTACTTC.

J is TRBJ2-3 and V is TRBV27; D is possibly TRBD2 (6 bases). The germline V and J ends were trimmed by 8 bases and 2 bases, with 11 bases remaining between them. The germline gives CDR1 MNHEY, CDR2 SMNVEV (reference sequence). The CDR3 runs to 13 residues. The CDR3: CASGTGLTDTQYF. The CDR3 DNA sequence: TGTGCCAGCGGAACGGGACTCACAGATACGCAGTATTTT.

V usage is TRBV2 and J usage is TRBJ1-6; no clear D gene. From germline, CDR1 is SNHLY and CDR2 FYNNEI. The V end was cut by 5 bases, the J end by 8 bases, with 10 bases between. This CDR3 has 13 amino acids. As DNA, the CDR3 is TGTGCCAGCAGTCCTGATATAGATTCACCCCTCCACTTT. Translation gives CASSPDIDSPLHF.

This chain connects TRBV7-9 to TRBJ2-7; no reliable D call. This CDR3 spans 14 amino acids. From germline, CDR1 is SEHNR and CDR2 FQNEAQ (reference sequence). V lost 5 bases and J lost 0, with 11 bases in between. CDR3 loop: CASSPYGSSYEQYF. In DNA form, the CDR3 reads TGTGCCAGCAGCCCCTATGGCAGCTCCTACGAGCAGTACTTC.

The chain combines TRBV6-6 with TRBJ2-3; D is unresolved. Deletions cut 4 bases from V and 4 bases from J, with 9 bases between. This CDR3 has 13 amino acids. Per germline, CDR1 MNHNY and CDR2 SVGAGI (reference sequence). Here the CDR3 DNA reads TGTGCCAGCAGTTCCATAGCCGCAGATACGCAGTATTTT. This translates into CASSSIAADTQYF.

The CDR3 reads CASSLGGTGGAETQYF. For the CDR3, the DNA is TGCGCCAGCAGCTTGGGGGGGACAGGGGGCGCGGAGACCCAGTACTTC. The V call is TRBV5-1, the J call TRBJ2-5; 12 bases line up with TRBD1. V shed 0 bases and J 5 bases; nucleotides not matched to a gene: 5. The CDR3 runs 16 residues. The V gene's germline CDR1 is SGHRS and CDR2 YFSETQ.

This clone came up a few times. The chain employs TRBV6-1 and TRBJ1-1; D is unclear. Looked up from germline, CDR1 is MNHNS and CDR2 is SASEGT. The CDR3 is made up of 15 amino acids. Trimming pared 6 bases from V and 5 bases from J, leaving 19 bases between. CDR3 nucleotides: TGTGCCAGCAGCACCTATAGGTGGCAAATGACTGAAGCTTTCTTT. The encoded protein is CASSTYRWQMTEAFF.

The CDR3, as DNA: TGTGCCAGCAGTTTGGAGACAGGGGTGGAGACCCAGTACTTC. This gives the protein CASSLETGVETQYF. V is TRBV27 and J is TRBJ2-5, with 8 bases fitting TRBD1. The CDR3 runs to 14 residues. Germline V CDR1 and CDR2: MNHEY, SMNVEV (reference sequence). V lost 3 bases and J lost 5; bases outside the gene matches: 5.

The rearrangement links TRBV6-5 to TRBJ2-3; D may correspond to TRBD1 or TRBD2 (5 bases each). The V gene lost 7 bases and the J gene lost 1 base, with 6 bases spanning the gap. Germline lookup yields CDR1 MNHEY and CDR2 SVGAGI. The CDR3 runs 12 residues. The CDR3 bases are TGTGCCAGCATGGGGGGCACAGATACGCAGTATTTT. This gives the protein CASMGGTDTQYF.

This chain connects TRBV6-5 to TRBJ2-4; D perhaps matches TRBD1 (9 bases). Germline CDR1 reads MNHEY; CDR2 reads SVGAGI. There are 15 residues in the CDR3. Trimming removed 6 bases at V and 10 bases at J, with 22 bases between. The CDR3 DNA follows: TGTGCCAGCAGGAGTAGCGGGACAGGGAAAGGAATTCAGTACTTC. Translated: CASRSSGTGKGIQYF.

The V gene is TRBV11-2, the J gene TRBJ1-6; tentative D call: TRBD1 (6 bases). With 5 bases removed from V and 3 bases from J, the gap between germline ends came to 17 bases. The CDR3 totals 17 residues. CDR1 and CDR2 (germline): SGHAT, FQNNGV. CDR3: CASSRTGGAYYNSPLHF. In DNA, the CDR3 is TGTGCCAGCAGCCGTACGGGGGGCGCATACTATAATTCACCCCTCCACTTT. Using reference TRBV11-2 and TRBJ1-6 for the parts outside the CDR3, the full variable domain is EAGVAQSPRYKIIEKRQSVAFWCNPISGHATLYWYQQILGQGPKLLIQFQNNGVVDDSQLPKDRFSAERLKGVDSTLKIQPAKLEDSAVYLCASSRTGGAYYNSPLHFGNGTRLTVT.

The chain has TRBV11-1 and TRBJ2-7; 7 positions agree with TRBD1. The V gene end was trimmed by 4 bases and the J gene end by 9 bases; junction bases not matched to a gene: 12. The V gene's germline CDR1 is SGHAT and CDR2 FQDESV (reference sequence). The CDR3 extends over 14 amino acids. The CDR3 DNA sequence: TGTGCCAGCAGCTCAGGGGGTGACAGCCACGTGCAGTACTTC. Residues: CASSSGGDSHVQYF.

The rearrangement links TRBV29-1 to TRBJ2-2; TRBD2 is a possible D gene (5 bases). V lost 3 bases and J 0 bases, leaving 11 bases between the germline ends. This CDR3 comprises 15 residues. Per the germline V gene, CDR1 is SQVTM and CDR2 is ANQGSEA. In DNA form, the CDR3 reads TGCAGCGTTGAGTCGCGGGTTTCGAACACCGGGGAGCTGTTTTTT. Translation gives CSVESRVSNTGELFF.

This chain links TRBV5-6 with TRBJ2-5, with D possibly being TRBD2 (5 bases). This CDR3 region has 15 residues. Germline V gene lookup returns CDR1 SGHDT and CDR2 YYEEEE. V shed 1 base and J shed 2 bases, with 12 bases lying between them. In nucleotides, the CDR3 is TGTGCCAGCAGCTTGCGGTCTAGCTTTCAAGAGACCCAGTACTTC. The encoded protein is CASSLRSSFQETQYF. The complete variable domain, with remaining parts taken from reference TRBV5-6 and TRBJ2-5, reads DAGVTQSPTHLIKTRGQQVTLRCSPKSGHDTVSWYQQALGQGPQFIFQYYEEEERQRGNFPDRFSGHQFPNYSSELNVNALLLGDSALYLCASSLRSSFQETQYFGPGTRLLVL.

This sequence joins TRBV5-6 and TRBJ1-5; no definite D call. The CDR3 runs to 13 residues. V dropped 2 bases and J dropped 5 bases, with 8 bases sitting between them. Germline loops: CDR1 SGHDT, CDR2 YYEEEE. CDR3 DNA sequence: TGTGCCAGCAGCTTCAGGAGGTATCAGCCCCAGCATTTT. Translated: CASSFRRYQPQHF.

The CDR3 DNA follows: TGTGCCTGGAGTGTAAGTGAAGGTCAGCCCCAGCATTTT. Translating gives CAWSVSEGQPQHF. The chain employs TRBV30 and TRBJ1-5, with no clear D. V was cut by 0 bases and J by 6 bases, with 9 bases left in between. CDR1 GTSNPN and CDR2 SVGIG come from the germline V gene (reference sequence). The CDR3 totals 13 residues.

The CDR3 here is CASSATSSPNEQFF. DNA for the CDR3: TGCGCCAGCAGCGCGACTAGCTCCCCCAATGAGCAGTTCTTC. The genes are TRBV5-1 and TRBJ2-1; 7 nucleotides align to TRBD2. With V trimmed by 4 bases and J by 6 bases, 7 bases remained unmatched. Looked up from germline, CDR1 is SGHRS and CDR2 is YFSETQ. CDR3 length: 14 residues.

This clone was seen only a few times. This chain uses TRBV10-1 with TRBJ1-1, with 8 positions matching TRBD1. Germline lookup yields CDR1 WNHNN and CDR2 SYGVQD (reference sequence). J gave up 1 base and V 3 bases, and 7 bases lay outside the gene matches. The CDR3 is made up of 16 amino acids. The CDR3 is CASSDPTGTGNTEAFF. The CDR3 nucleotides are TGCGCCAGCAGTGACCCCACCGGGACAGGGAACACTGAAGCTTTCTTT.

This sequence joins TRBV2 and TRBJ2-2; D might be TRBD2 (6 bases). Germline assignment: CDR1 SNHLY and CDR2 FYNNEI. V lost 4 bases, J lost 5 bases, and 11 bases lay in between. The length of the CDR3 is 14 residues. In nucleotides, the CDR3 is TGTGCCAGCAGTGCCGGGGAGGATACCGGGGAGCTGTTTTTT. Translation: CASSAGEDTGELFF.